This TCR beta chain comes out of a study of blood T cell repertoires in COVID-19. Study-level background: COVID-19 samples collected from the United States, Italy and Spain covered acute and convalescent phases.

Generated by immunoSEQ multiplex PCR, the TCRdb table keeps only in-frame clones and is missing some. The sample lists about 140,000 clones, about 79% occurring once. Germline V gene lookup returns CDR1 SGHTA and CDR2 FQGTGA. V lost 2 bases and J lost 7, with 12 bases in between. There are 14 residues in the CDR3. This rearrangement joins TRBV7-3 to TRBJ2-1; possible D gene TRBD1, 6 bases. Specimen: peripheral blood. This receptor was obtained from a woman older than 75 with active or convalescent COVID-19. CDR3 bases: TGTGCCAGCAGCTTAGGTAACAGGGCAAATGAGCAGTTCTTC. This gives the protein CASSLGNRANEQFF.